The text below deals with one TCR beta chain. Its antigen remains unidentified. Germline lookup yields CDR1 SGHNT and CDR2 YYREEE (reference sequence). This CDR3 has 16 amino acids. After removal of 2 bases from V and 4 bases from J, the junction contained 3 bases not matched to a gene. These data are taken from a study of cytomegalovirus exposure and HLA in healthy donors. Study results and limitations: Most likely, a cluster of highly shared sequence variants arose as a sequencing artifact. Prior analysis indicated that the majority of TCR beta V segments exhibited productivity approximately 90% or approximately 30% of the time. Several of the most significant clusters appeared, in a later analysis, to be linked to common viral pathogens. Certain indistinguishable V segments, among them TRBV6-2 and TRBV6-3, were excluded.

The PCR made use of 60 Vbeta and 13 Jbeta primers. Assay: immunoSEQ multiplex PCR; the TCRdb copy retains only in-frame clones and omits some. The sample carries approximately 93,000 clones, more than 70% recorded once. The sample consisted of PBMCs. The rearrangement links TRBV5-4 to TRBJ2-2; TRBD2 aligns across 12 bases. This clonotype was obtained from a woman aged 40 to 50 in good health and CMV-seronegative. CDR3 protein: CASSLTSGGFTGELFF. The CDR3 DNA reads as TGTGCCAGCAGCTTAACTAGCGGGGGGTTCACCGGGGAGCTGTTTTTT. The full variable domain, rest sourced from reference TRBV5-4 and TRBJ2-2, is ETGVTQSPTHLIKTRGQQVTLRCSSQSGHNTVSWYQQALGQGPQFIFQYYREEENGRGNFPPRFSGLQFPNYSSELNVNALELDDSALYLCASSLTSGGFTGELFFGEGSRLTVL.